This T cell receptor beta chain was recorded in a study of PD-1 blockade in classical Hodgkin lymphoma. Broader study findings: Complete responders started with a diversity level that resembled newly diagnosed patients at baseline. Those patients who began receiving nivolumab less than 1 year after ASCT had lower diversity, and they were excluded. Whatever underlies the repertoire differences (possibly disease activity or prior therapy) remains undefined. A significant rise in TCR diversity was seen by C4D1 for CD4+ cells but not for CD8+ cells.

The repertoire was sequenced with immunoSEQ multiplex PCR; TCRdb's copy has only in-frame clones and lacks some. The repertoire has around 44,000 clones, about 86% of them found once; the top ten carry 5% to 6.5%. After autologous stem cell transplantation all patients relapsed, and prior brentuximab vedotin exposure differed between cohorts. The length of the CDR3 is 11 residues. Germline CDR1 is DFQATT and CDR2 is SNEGSKA (reference sequence). The V end was cut by 5 bases, the J end by 2 bases, with 7 bases between. About this clone: The antigen is undetermined.

Material: peripheral blood mononuclear cells (PBMCs), obtained before the second cycle of nivolumab. The TCR sequence derives from a human donor with classical Hodgkin lymphoma. The chain employs TRBV20-1 and TRBJ2-7; D ambiguous. CDR3 loop: CSADFTYEQYF. CDR3 coding DNA: TGCAGTGCTGACTTCACCTACGAGCAGTACTTC.